One T cell receptor beta chain is described in this entry. This sample is drawn from a study of blood T cell repertoires in COVID-19. Overall study: Samples representing acute and convalescent COVID-19 were sourced from the United States, Italy and Spain. Sample material is recorded as cDNA or gDNA derived from T cells, B-cell-depleted T cells, or PBMCs.

The CDR3 has 15 amino acids. Germline V gene lookup returns CDR1 ENHRY and CDR2 SYGVKD. The trim removed 6 bases at V and 6 bases at J, leaving 6 bases unmatched. Those who participated ranged in age from roughly 18 to 100 years and resided in about two dozen US areas. Two consecutive negative NP/OP PCR tests, clearance, or resolved symptoms defined Cohort 3 recovery. Assay: immunoSEQ multiplex PCR; the TCRdb copy retains only in-frame clones and omits some. Of roughly 280,000 clones listed, roughly 90% are singletons. This chain connects TRBV10-3 to TRBJ2-2, with TRBD2 identical over 11 bases. Sequenced input: PBMCs or T cells enriched from blood (not recorded which). This receptor was identified in an older woman who had recovered from COVID-19. The CDR3 DNA is TGTGCCATCAGACCCTCTAGCGGGGGGCCCGGGGAGCTGTTTTTT. This encodes CAIRPSSGGPGELFF.